The clone carrying this T cell receptor (beta chain) was recorded a few times. Its antigen is unknown. Using 200 ng DNA, roughly 33,000 T cell genomes, the sorted-subset replicate PCRs were run. Assay: immunoSEQ multiplex PCR; the TCRdb copy retains only in-frame clones and omits some. This sample has about 2 million clones, with approximately 95% found just once. This specimen comes from a study of shared clonotypes between healthy human individuals. CD45RO-negative CD8 cells positively selected for CCR7 made up the naive population, which excluded terminally differentiated effector memory CD45RA+ cells. Free of recent acute infections or vaccinations, the donors were healthy HIV-negative adults. Whole-study results and caveats: Shared clonotypes across all four donors exceeded non-shared ones in generation probability. A few donors showed sharing of approximately 4.7% of naive CD4 clonotypes.

The sequenced sample consisted of naive CD8+ T cells sorted from blood. The TCR sequence derives from a man aged 18 to 30 in good health.

DNA of the CDR3: TGTGCCAGCAGCCCAACCAATCAGCCCCAGCATTTT. The encoded protein is CASSPTNQPQHF. The genes are TRBV11-2 and TRBJ1-5; D ambiguous. This CDR3 contains 12 residues. CDR1 and CDR2 from the germline V gene are SGHAT and FQNNGV. Trimming took 5 bases from V and 3 from J, leaving 5 bases between them.